Presented here are 24 T cell receptor beta chains from one specimen sequenced in a study of CD8 T cells in ankylosing spondylitis (dated by TCRdb to the late 2010s). Libraries were built with 5' RACE. TCRdb records Illumina HiSeq 2500 as the sequencer. TCRdb's own reprocessing of the public reads used fastp at Q25 and MiXCR and kept productive beta chains. Entries that share a CDR3 protein sequence are merged under the most common genes and DNA. Recorded for this sample are about 69,000 distinct CDR3 sequences; about 5.7% of them occurred a single time. The biggest ten clones account for 2% to 2.5% of the sample. The sample was blood, either unsorted or a sorted T cell fraction (not recorded which). These TCRs come from a male donor with ankylosing spondylitis or in good health (not recorded which).

This clonotype was observed many times. This chain uses TRBV7-2 with TRBJ1-4, with D uncertain. Germline CDR1 and CDR2: SGHTA and FQGNSA. The CDR3 loop spans 14 amino acids. The V end lost 1 base, the J end lost 4 bases, and 7 bases lay between the germline ends. The CDR3 loop is CASSLGSYNEKLFF. CDR3 nucleotides: TGTGCCAGCAGCTTAGGAAGCTATAATGAAAAACTGTTTTTT.

This clonotype came up many times. V is TRBV20-1 and J is TRBJ2-5; the D is unclear. CDR3 length: 10 residues. Germline CDR1 DFQATT, CDR2 SNEGSKA (reference sequence). CDR3 loop: CSGRHETQYF. CDR3 DNA sequence: TGCAGCGGGCGGCATGAGACCCAGTACTTC.

This clonotype has at least ten counts. The V gene is TRBV10-3, the J gene TRBJ1-2; possibly TRBD1 for D (5 bases). CDR1 and CDR2 (germline): ENHRY, SYGVKD. The CDR3 spans 15 residues. The V end lost 6 bases, the J end lost 4 bases, and 18 bases lay between the germline ends. The CDR3 region is CAIRPGPLSPYGYTF. The CDR3 bases are TGTGCCATCAGGCCGGGACCTCTATCCCCCTATGGCTACACCTTC.

There are many counts of this clonotype. The chain recombines TRBV4-2 with TRBJ1-3; no definite D call. The V end was cut by 4 bases, the J end by 1 base, with 5 bases between. The CDR3 runs to 13 residues. Germline CDR1 and CDR2: LGHNA and YNFKEQ. Here the CDR3 DNA reads TGTGCCAGCAGCCGCCAGTCTGGAAACACCATATATTTT. This gives the protein CASSRQSGNTIYF.

This clonotype has at least ten counts. The chain couples TRBV20-1 to TRBJ2-1, with no clear D. Between the trimmed V and J ends, which lost 3 bases and 6 bases, there was a span of 9 bases. The CDR3 consists of 12 residues. CDR1 and CDR2 (germline): DFQATT, SNEGSKA (reference sequence). The CDR3 nucleotides are TGCAGTGCTAGTAGCAGAGGCAATGAGCAGTTCTTC. It encodes CSASSRGNEQFF.

This clonotype was seen repeatedly, ten times or more. This chain uses TRBV5-1 with TRBJ2-2; D perhaps matches TRBD2 (5 bases). In germline, CDR1 is SGHRS, CDR2 YFSETQ. Trimming stripped 2 bases from V and 7 bases from J, with 15 bases between. The CDR3 is made up of 15 amino acids. The CDR3 DNA is TGCGCCAGCAGCTTAACGGCAGAAGGGAGCGGGGAGCTGTTTTTT. Protein: CASSLTAEGSGELFF.

This clonotype was found many times. The chain joins TRBV7-6 to TRBJ2-2; weak D call: TRBD1 (5 bases). V was pared by 6 bases and J by 1 base, with 9 bases between. CDR1 SGHVS and CDR2 FNYEAQ come from the germline V gene. CDR3 length: 14 residues. In DNA, the CDR3 is TGTGCCAGCAGGTCTACAGGGAACACCGGGGAGCTGTTTTTT. It encodes CASRSTGNTGELFF.

There are many counts of this clonotype. As DNA, the CDR3 is TGTGCCAGCAGCCACAGGGATCAGCCCCAGCATTTT. Its protein is CASSHRDQPQHF. This chain joins TRBV3-1 and TRBJ1-5, with a weak D call TRBD1 (5 bases). Trimming cost V 3 bases and J 5 bases, with 5 bases left between them. Germline CDR1 reads LGHDT; CDR2 reads YNNKEL (reference sequence). The length of the CDR3 is 12 residues.

This clonotype was counted ten times or more. The rearrangement uses TRBV5-1 and TRBJ2-5; D call uncertain. The CDR3 runs to 13 residues. In germline, CDR1 is SGHRS, CDR2 YFSETQ. Trimming pared 5 bases from V and 5 bases from J, leaving 13 bases between. The CDR3 loop is CASRVALRETQYF. CDR3 DNA sequence: TGCGCCAGCAGGGTGGCTCTACGGGAGACCCAGTACTTC.

This clonotype was seen repeatedly, ten times or more. The J gene is TRBJ1-1, the V gene TRBV2; TRBD1 matches 7 bases. Trimming at V came to 5 bases and at J to 5 bases, leaving 5 bases not matched to a gene. CDR3 length: 13 residues. CDR1 is SNHLY, CDR2 FYNNEI, per germline. The CDR3 spells CASSTDRETEAFF. The CDR3 DNA reads as TGTGCCAGCAGTACCGACAGGGAAACTGAAGCTTTCTTT.

This clonotype has ten or more counts. This chain joins TRBV3-1 and TRBJ2-3; 8 nucleotides agree with TRBD2. The germline gives CDR1 LGHDT, CDR2 YNNKEL (reference sequence). The length of the CDR3 is 13 residues. Trimming at V came to 4 bases and at J to 6 bases, leaving 3 bases not matched to a gene. CDR3 sequence (DNA): TGTGCCAGCAGCCCAGGACTAGCTGATACGCAGTATTTT. Its translation is CASSPGLADTQYF.

In its sample, this clonotype was seen many times. V usage is TRBV30 and J usage is TRBJ2-1; 9 bases match TRBD2. The CDR3 totals 16 residues. Trimming cost V 6 bases and J 4 bases; bases outside gene matches: 13. The germline V gene has CDR1 GTSNPN and CDR2 SVGIG (reference sequence). The CDR3 bases are TGTGCCTGTAAGCGGGGGGCTCAAGGGCTTTACAATGAGCAGTTCTTC. Amino acids: CACKRGAQGLYNEQFF.

Ten or more counts support this clonotype. The gene calls are TRBV25-1 and TRBJ1-6; a possible D gene is TRBD1 (5 bases). The CDR3 is 15 amino acids. Germline CDR1 reads MGHDK; CDR2 reads SYGVNS. V dropped 7 bases and J dropped 7 bases, with 17 bases sitting between them. CDR3 amino acids: CASTTVLKRNSPLHF. DNA for the CDR3: TGTGCCAGCACGACAGTCCTTAAACGGAATTCACCCCTCCACTTT.

This clonotype has at least ten counts. This sequence joins TRBV20-1 and TRBJ2-1, with D perhaps matching TRBD1 or TRBD2 (5 bases each). V shed 1 base and J shed 8 bases, with 9 bases lying between them. Germline V gene sequence: CDR1 DFQATT, CDR2 SNEGSKA (reference sequence). The CDR3 is 12 amino acids. The CDR3 is CSARGGGYEQFF. The CDR3 DNA sequence: TGCAGTGCTAGAGGGGGCGGGTATGAGCAGTTCTTC.

This clonotype was counted only a few times. The chain is built from TRBV5-6 and TRBJ2-7; weak D call: TRBD1 (6 bases). Germline CDR1 and CDR2: SGHDT and YYEEEE. CDR3 size: 14 residues. Between the trimmed V and J ends, which lost 4 bases and 3 bases, there was a span of 14 bases. The CDR3 spells CASSRPGQGYEQYF. CDR3 nucleotides: TGTGCCAGCAGCAGACCGGGACAAGGCTACGAGCAGTACTTC.

This clonotype has ten or more counts. Mismatch with germline at one junction end may stem from a read error. The rearrangement joins TRBV12-3 or TRBV12-4 to TRBJ2-2; D is undetermined. This CDR3 has 14 amino acids. DNA for the CDR3: TGTGCCAGCAGTTTAGGGCAGCACACCGGTGAGCTGTTTTTT. Translated, it gives CASSLGQHTGELFF.

This clonotype was observed many times. V usage is TRBV10-3 and J usage is TRBJ1-1; 9 nucleotides line up with TRBD1. This CDR3 contains 15 residues. Germline V lookup: CDR1 ENHRY, CDR2 SYGVKD. Unmatched junction bases numbered 10, after V lost 4 bases and J lost 7 bases. The CDR3 is CAISAPDRGKDEAFF. For the CDR3, the DNA is TGTGCCATCAGTGCGCCCGACAGGGGGAAAGATGAAGCTTTCTTT.

This clonotype showed up many times. CDR3 amino acids: CASSLAGRGTEAFF. CDR3 in DNA: TGCGCCAGCAGCTTGGCCGGCAGAGGCACTGAAGCTTTCTTT. The J gene is TRBJ1-1, the V gene TRBV5-1; no clear D gene. Deletions cut 0 bases from V and 4 bases from J, with 10 bases between. Germline CDR1 SGHRS, CDR2 YFSETQ. This CDR3 spans 14 amino acids.

This clonotype was observed at least ten times. The chain is built from TRBV7-9 and TRBJ1-1; 9 positions match TRBD1. Germline CDR1 SEHNR, CDR2 FQNEAQ (reference sequence). Trimming at V came to 6 bases and at J to 0 bases, leaving 11 bases not matched to a gene. The CDR3 sequence is 17 residues long. CDR3 nucleotide sequence: TGTGCCAGCAGTCTCACCGGGACAGGGCACATGAACACTGAAGCTTTCTTT. Protein: CASSLTGTGHMNTEAFF.

This clonotype occurred many times. V usage is TRBV2 and J usage is TRBJ2-5; D is undetermined. Trimming shortened V by 0 bases and J by 5 bases, and 13 bases separated the two germline ends. The CDR3 runs 15 residues. CDR1 SNHLY and CDR2 FYNNEI come from the germline V gene. CDR3 DNA sequence: TGTGCCAGCAGTGAAGCTTGGAGTGTGGCGGAGACCCAGTACTTC. Translated, it gives CASSEAWSVAETQYF.

This clonotype showed up many times. This chain links TRBV29-1 with TRBJ1-2; 7 nucleotides match TRBD1. V lost 7 bases, J lost 3 bases, and 11 bases stayed unmatched. The germline V gene encodes CDR1 SQVTM and CDR2 ANQGSEA. This CDR3 spans 14 amino acids. The DNA for the CDR3 is TGCAGCGGCTACAGGGGAGACGTGGACTATGGCTACACCTTC. Protein sequence: CSGYRGDVDYGYTF.

The sample holds many counts of this clonotype. This chain joins TRBV29-1 and TRBJ2-7; tentative D call: TRBD1 (5 bases). Between the trimmed V and J ends, which lost 5 bases and 0 bases, there was a span of 8 bases. Germline lookup yields CDR1 SQVTM and CDR2 ANQGSEA. CDR3 length equals 12 residues. The CDR3 DNA reads as TGCAGCGTTCGTGGGGCCTCCTACGAGCAGTACTTC. This codes for CSVRGASYEQYF.

Notes on this clonotype: A junction end diverges from the germline sequence, so it may reflect a read error. The chain carries TRBV7-2 and TRBJ2-5; weak D call: TRBD2 (6 bases). The length of the CDR3 is 14 residues. The germline V gene encodes CDR1 SGHTA and CDR2 FQGNSA. CDR3 in amino acids: CANSLGLTQETQYF. CDR3 nucleotides: TGTGCCAACAGCTTAGGACTAACCCAAGAGACCCAGTACTTC.

This clonotype was observed many times. The chain carries TRBV28 and TRBJ2-1, with 7 bases matching TRBD2. The V segment lost 5 bases and the J segment 0 bases; nucleotides outside the gene matches: 10. The CDR3 covers 17 residues. Per germline, CDR1 MDHEN and CDR2 SYDVKM. For the CDR3, the DNA is TGTGCCAGCAGTCTCCCAGTCCTAGCGGTCTCCTACAATGAGCAGTTCTTC. Protein sequence: CASSLPVLAVSYNEQFF.